Sequencing of this T cell receptor (beta chain) was carried out in a study of shared clonotypes between healthy human individuals. The V segment lost 4 bases and the J segment 3 bases; nucleotides outside the gene matches: 4. Germline V gene data show CDR1 as MGHRA and CDR2 as YSYEKL. The CDR3 covers 14 residues. Those who donated were healthy HIV-negative adults, with no recent acute infections or vaccinations reported. Within Nashville, Tennessee resided all donors, each a Caucasian adult. Some clones are missing from TCRdb's copy, which holds only in-frame ones; the method was immunoSEQ multiplex PCR. In the table there are about half a million clones, around 80% of which are singletons. A word on this clone: Its antigen is as yet unknown.

Findings and caveats of the study: Clonotype sharing across donors was expected to vary with sequencing depth. It was the few donors that limited the genetic and exposure-history diversity represented.

This receptor was obtained from a woman aged 40-49 years in good health. Some clones in this sample may be carry-over from other donors' samples. Sequences were obtained from PBMCs. The rearrangement uses TRBV4-1 and TRBJ2-7; 9 bases line up with TRBD2. CDR3 sequence (DNA): TGCGCCAGCAGCCCGACTAGCGGACTCTACGAGCAGTACTTC. Translating it yields CASSPTSGLYEQYF.